The 27 T cell receptor beta chains presented below share a single source sample, sequenced in a study of T cell repertoires in cytomegalovirus infection. TCRdb re-called the reads through MiXCR, storing one row per CDR3 protein. The repertoire holds about 740,000 distinct CDR3 sequences, with 35% to 45% as singletons. The sample comprised PBMCs. Receptors were obtained from a human donor in good health (CMV status not recorded). Some clones in this sample may be carry-over from other donors' samples.

This clonotype was counted only a few times. The rearrangement links TRBV12-3 or TRBV12-4 to TRBJ2-2; D possibly uses TRBD1 or TRBD2 (5 bases each). Trimming removed 5 bases at V and 4 bases at J, with 20 bases between. This CDR3 contains 17 residues. The CDR3 reads CASSPSGRGALTGELFF. The CDR3 nucleotides read TGTGCCAGCAGTCCCTCGGGGCGAGGGGCCCTCACCGGGGAGCTGTTTTTT.

This CDR3 is CASALEGTVNNQPQHF. Here the CDR3 DNA reads TGTGCCAGCGCGCTAGAGGGTACAGTGAACAATCAGCCCCAGCATTTT. The chain combines TRBV7-6 with TRBJ1-5; unclear D gene. Trimming shortened V by 8 bases and J by 3 bases, and 20 bases separated the two germline ends. CDR1 is SGHVS, CDR2 FNYEAQ, per germline. The CDR3 has 16 residues.

The chain employs TRBV20-1 and TRBJ1-4; D is uncertain. The V end was cut by 1 base, the J end by 7 bases, with 13 bases between. CDR1 is DFQATT, CDR2 SNEGSKA, per germline (reference sequence). The CDR3 extends over 14 amino acids. The CDR3 protein is CSARAQAAGEKLFF. The CDR3 DNA sequence: TGCAGTGCTAGAGCGCAGGCCGCCGGTGAAAAACTGTTTTTT.

There are a few counts of this clonotype. The chain is built from TRBV7-9 and TRBJ2-2, with a tentative D call TRBD2 (7 bases). This CDR3 comprises 16 residues. V was clipped by 5 bases and J by 2 bases, with 15 bases between them. Germline assignment: CDR1 SEHNR and CDR2 FQNEAQ (reference sequence). CDR3 nucleotides: TGTGCCAGCAGCGCTGCACAGGGACTAAACACCGGGGAGCTGTTTTTT. Its protein product is CASSAAQGLNTGELFF.

The V and J genes are TRBV29-1 and TRBJ2-1; no clear D gene. Germline CDR1 reads SQVTM; CDR2 reads ANQGSEA. This CDR3 has 14 residues. V gave up 3 bases and J gave up 0 bases, with 9 bases separating them. CDR3 bases: TGCAGCGTTGATGCCACGAGCTCCTACAATGAGCAGTTCTTC. Its protein product is CSVDATSSYNEQFF.

In the case of this clonotype: Possible read error: a much larger clone is one base away. The J gene is TRBJ2-7, the V gene TRBV7-2; no firm D call. The CDR3 contains 16 residues. CDR1 is SGHTA and CDR2 is FQGNSA in the germline V gene. Trimming took 2 bases from V and 4 from J, leaving 18 bases between them. CDR3 nucleotides: TGTGCCAGCAGCTTATCTACGGGTGGGATGGAATACGAGCAGTACTTC. As protein: CASSLSTGGMEYEQYF.

This clonotype was counted only a few times. CDR3 DNA sequence: TGTGCCAGCAGCTTGGGTCTGAGCGAGCCCCAGCATTTT. As protein: CASSLGLSEPQHF. The chain couples TRBV7-8 to TRBJ1-5, with D uncertain. Germline V CDR1 and CDR2: SGHVS, FQNEAQ. Trimming pared 3 bases from V and 8 bases from J, leaving 11 bases between. The CDR3 covers 13 residues.

Details on this clonotype: Germline is not matched at one junction end, which may reflect a read error. The V and J genes are TRBV7-6 and TRBJ1-6; TRBD1 is a possible D gene (5 bases). Germline assignment: CDR1 SGHVS and CDR2 FNYEAQ. The CDR3 sequence is 16 residues long. The CDR3 nucleotides are TGTGCCAGCAGCGGAAGCAGGGATGGGGGTAATTCACCCCTCCAGTTT. Its protein is CASSGSRDGGNSPLQF.

This clonotype was counted at least ten times. The J gene is TRBJ1-1, the V gene TRBV28; 9 bases are a match to TRBD1. The germline V gene encodes CDR1 MDHEN and CDR2 SYDVKM. Trimming cost V 5 bases and J 4 bases; bases outside gene matches: 8. The CDR3 length is 15 residues. CDR3 bases: TGTGCCAGCAGTCCCACCGGGACAGGGCGCACTGAAGCTTTCTTT. Protein product: CASSPTGTGRTEAFF.

The V gene is TRBV4-2, the J gene TRBJ2-5, with 9 bases fitting TRBD2. Germline V gene lookup returns CDR1 LGHNA and CDR2 YNFKEQ. Losses at the gene ends were 1 base for V and 6 bases for J; bases not matched to a gene: 9. The CDR3 loop spans 16 amino acids. The CDR3 nucleotides are TGTGCCAGCAGCCAAGTACAGGCTAGCGGGACGAAGACCCAGTACTTC. Translation gives CASSQVQASGTKTQYF.

This rearrangement joins TRBV5-5 to TRBJ2-7; D may be TRBD1 or TRBD2 (5 bases each). The CDR3 covers 14 residues. V lost 0 bases, J lost 6 bases, and 13 bases lay in between. CDR1 and CDR2 (germline): SGHKS, YYEKEE (reference sequence). The CDR3, as DNA: TGTGCCAGCAGCTTGGGTGGGGGAATGGGCGAGCAGTACTTC. As protein: CASSLGGGMGEQYF.

The V call is TRBV7-6, the J call TRBJ2-7; 9 bases map to TRBD1. Looked up from germline, CDR1 is SGHVS and CDR2 is FNYEAQ. The CDR3 loop spans 15 amino acids. V shed 5 bases, J shed 3 bases, and the junction held 8 bases outside the gene matches. The CDR3 is CASSNPGQGYYEQYF. DNA for the CDR3: TGTGCCAGCAGCAACCCGGGACAGGGTTACTACGAGCAGTACTTC.

A word on this clonotype: A much larger clone lies a single base off, so this may be a read error. The chain is built from TRBV7-2 and TRBJ2-3; 7 nucleotides line up with TRBD2. This CDR3 has 17 amino acids. With V trimmed by 1 base and J by 5 bases, 12 bases remained unmatched. CDR1 SGHTA and CDR2 FQGNSA come from the germline V gene. The CDR3: CASSLGTRGSWGDTQYF. The CDR3 DNA sequence: TGTGCCAGCAGCTTAGGGACTCGCGGGAGCTGGGGAGATACGCAGTATTTT.

The sample holds a few counts of this clonotype. V is TRBV28 and J is TRBJ2-7; unclear D gene. The CDR3 totals 13 residues. With 5 bases removed from V and 3 bases from J, the gap between germline ends came to 11 bases. The germline V gene encodes CDR1 MDHEN and CDR2 SYDVKM. CDR3 DNA sequence: TGTGCCAGCAGTCAGATTTTGGTCTACGAGCAGTACTTC. It encodes CASSQILVYEQYF.

The chain links TRBV20-1 to TRBJ1-2; tentative D call: TRBD1 (6 bases). Deletions cut 7 bases from V and 4 bases from J, with 16 bases between. The CDR3 has 13 amino acids. CDR1 and CDR2 (germline): DFQATT, SNEGSKA (reference sequence). CDR3 in amino acids: CSVNREGTYGYTF. CDR3 DNA sequence: TGCAGTGTTAACAGGGAAGGTACCTATGGCTACACCTTC.

This chain connects TRBV9 to TRBJ1-5; TRBD1 might be the D (5 bases). Trimming cost V 0 bases and J 6 bases, with 10 bases left between them. Germline CDR1 reads SGDLS; CDR2 reads YYNGEE. The length of the CDR3 is 14 residues. In nucleotides, the CDR3 is TGTGCCAGCAGCGTAGGGGCAGGGCCTCAGCCCCAGCATTTT. This codes for CASSVGAGPQPQHF. The full variable domain, its missing parts supplied by reference TRBV9 and TRBJ1-5, is DSGVTQTPKHLITATGQRVTLRCSPRSGDLSVYWYQQSLDQGLQFLIQYYNGEERAKGNILERFSAQQFPDLHSELNLSSLELGDSALYFCASSVGAGPQPQHFGDGTRLSIL.

J is TRBJ1-5 and V is TRBV20-1; tentatively, D is TRBD1 (6 bases). Trimming cost V 0 bases and J 2 bases, with 14 bases left between them. Germline V CDR1 and CDR2: DFQATT, SNEGSKA (reference sequence). The CDR3 loop spans 16 amino acids. In DNA, the CDR3 is TGCAGTGCTAGAGATCAGGGGAGAATTGGCAATCAGCCCCAGCATTTT. This gives the protein CSARDQGRIGNQPQHF.

V gene TRBV7-9 combines with J gene TRBJ1-5; unclear D gene. Trimming removed 4 bases from V and 6 bases from J, with 10 bases in between. The CDR3 loop spans 13 amino acids. CDR1 and CDR2 (germline): SEHNR, FQNEAQ (reference sequence). This chain's CDR3 is CASSSGVVQPQHF. CDR3 bases: TGTGCCAGCAGCTCCGGCGTGGTTCAGCCCCAGCATTTT.

The V gene is TRBV7-9, the J gene TRBJ2-7, with D perhaps matching TRBD2 (6 bases). Trimming left V 5 bases short and J 4 bases short, with 12 bases between. This CDR3 has 13 amino acids. The germline V gene encodes CDR1 SEHNR and CDR2 FQNEAQ (reference sequence). The CDR3 nucleotides read TGTGCCAGCAGCCCCCCGACTAGTTACGAGCAGTACTTC. It encodes CASSPPTSYEQYF.

The rearrangement joins TRBV19 to TRBJ2-2; 12 bases line up with TRBD1. The V gene's germline CDR1 is LNHDA and CDR2 SQIVND (reference sequence). The CDR3 sequence is 18 residues long. With 6 bases clipped from V and 2 bases from J, the junction kept 10 bases outside the gene matches. The CDR3 spells CASSLREGQGANTGELFF. CDR3 coding DNA: TGTGCCAGTAGCCTTCGAGAGGGACAGGGGGCTAACACCGGGGAGCTGTTTTTT.

This clonotype has a count of ten or more. This chain links TRBV7-6 with TRBJ2-1; 10 bases fit TRBD2. There are 17 residues in the CDR3. Germline CDR1 and CDR2: SGHVS and FNYEAQ. After removal of 5 bases from V and 6 bases from J, the junction contained 13 bases not matched to a gene. CDR3: CASSQGGGTSVTNEQFF. The CDR3 DNA reads TGTGCCAGCAGCCAAGGCGGTGGGACTAGCGTTACCAATGAGCAGTTCTTC.

Only a few counts were recorded for this clonotype. The rearrangement uses TRBV28 and TRBJ1-5; D uncertain. The CDR3 sequence is 11 residues long. CDR1 is MDHEN and CDR2 is SYDVKM in the germline V gene. The ends were cut back, 3 bases at V and 9 bases at J, with 6 bases in the middle. Here the CDR3 reads CASSFSRPQHF. The CDR3 nucleotides are TGTGCCAGCAGTTTCTCGCGGCCCCAGCATTTT.

The rearrangement links TRBV5-6 to TRBJ2-1; 9 bases fit TRBD2. With 0 bases clipped from V and 0 bases from J, the junction kept 4 bases outside the gene matches. CDR1 is SGHDT and CDR2 is YYEEEE in the germline V gene. CDR3 length: 17 residues. The CDR3 bases are TGTGCCAGCAGCTTGGTAGCGGGGGCTATCTCCTACAATGAGCAGTTCTTC. Encoded protein: CASSLVAGAISYNEQFF.

This clonotype was counted only a few times. V usage is TRBV7-8 and J usage is TRBJ2-3; D may correspond to TRBD1 or TRBD2 (5 bases each). Germline CDR1 reads SGHVS; CDR2 reads FQNEAQ. The CDR3 has 14 residues. The V end lost 3 bases, the J end lost 2 bases, and 9 bases lay between the germline ends. The CDR3 region is CASSFPGTTDTQYF. CDR3 DNA: TGTGCCAGCAGCTTCCCAGGGACCACAGATACGCAGTATTTT.

The chain joins TRBV6-8 to TRBJ1-1, with 8 bases matching TRBD1. With 2 bases clipped from V and 8 bases from J, the junction kept 10 bases outside the gene matches. The CDR3 has 15 residues. Germline CDR1 reads MNHGY; CDR2 reads SAAAGT. CDR3 region: CASSYRLAGGLEAFF. The DNA for the CDR3 is TGTGCCAGCAGTTACCGTTTGGCAGGGGGCCTAGAAGCTTTCTTT.

The chain combines TRBV28 with TRBJ2-7; D remains ambiguous. The V gene's germline CDR1 is MDHEN and CDR2 SYDVKM. This CDR3 region has 17 residues. The V and J ends lost 3 bases and 0 bases respectively, with 18 bases between them. This chain's CDR3 is CASSLVGRFSSSYEQYF. DNA of the CDR3: TGTGCCAGCAGTTTGGTCGGGCGTTTCTCAAGCTCCTACGAGCAGTACTTC.

Of note for this clonotype: This may stem from a read error, because a much larger clone lies one nucleotide away. V usage is TRBV19 and J usage is TRBJ2-5; TRBD1 or TRBD2 may be the D gene (5 bases each). This CDR3 is 14 amino acids long. V was cut by 7 bases and J by 4 bases, with 16 bases left in between. Germline assignment: CDR1 LNHDA and CDR2 SQIVND (reference sequence). CDR3 in amino acids: CASTPRVGVETQYF. The CDR3 DNA reads TGTGCCAGTACCCCCCGCGTGGGGGTAGAGACCCAGTACTTC.